These T cell receptor beta chains were read from a single sample in a study of T-cell reconstitution after alpha-beta-depleted transplantation in children. A single record per CDR3 protein comes from TCRdb applying MiXCR to the PCR reads. The sample holds roughly 400,000 distinct CDR3 sequences, 43% seen once. The specimen comprised PBMCs, sampled before TCRalphabeta/CD19-depleted stem cell transplant. Receptors originate from a girl under 10 years old with aplastic anemia, due to receive a stem cell transplant. Both conserved end residues are part of each CDR3. Each record gives: D gene, J gene, clone size, V gene, CDR3 protein, CDR3 DNA. D genes are given only for firm matches. Clone size is not always given. Where it is, it says once, few, many or a class for expanded clones.

-	TRBJ2-2	-	TRBV20-1	CSATRVVNTGELFF	TGCAGTGCTACCAGGGTCGTGAACACCGGGGAGCTGTTTTTT
TRBD1	TRBJ2-3	-	TRBV7-2	CASSTAGTGFDTQYF	TGTGCCAGCAGCACCGCCGGGACAGGGTTCGATACGCAGTATTTT
-	TRBJ2-4	-	TRBV29-1	CSVERQGRNIQYF	TGCAGCGTTGAACGCCAGGGGAGAAACATTCAGTACTTC
TRBD2	TRBJ2-5	few	TRBV20-1	CSARTPSGGAETQYF	TGCAGTGCTAGAACCCCTAGCGGGGGGGCTGAGACCCAGTACTTC
-	TRBJ2-6	-	TRBV9	CASSVGDTIYSGANVLTF	TGTGCCAGCAGCGTAGGTGACACGATTTACTCTGGGGCCAACGTCCTGACTTTC
-	TRBJ2-4	-	TRBV7-9	CASSRVGKENIQYF	TGTGCCAGCAGCCGAGTAGGCAAAGAAAACATTCAGTACTTC
TRBD2	TRBJ2-1	many	TRBV5-1	CASSLSGISHNEQFF	TGCGCCAGCAGCTTAAGCGGGATCAGTCACAATGAGCAGTTCTTC
-	TRBJ2-3	once	TRBV20-1	CSAISGITDTQYF	TGCAGTGCCATATCAGGGATCACAGATACGCAGTATTTT
-	TRBJ1-2	few	TRBV6-1	CASRDGQRNYGYTF	TGTGCCAGCAGAGATGGACAGAGAAACTATGGCTACACCTTC
-	TRBJ1-1	-	TRBV10-3	CAINRDENTEAFF	TGTGCCATTAACCGGGACGAGAACACTGAAGCTTTCTTT
-	TRBJ2-5	few	TRBV20-1	CSAIGLQETQYF	TGCAGTGCTATAGGACTACAAGAGACCCAGTACTTC
-	TRBJ2-7	-	TRBV5-6	CASSLGQLYEQYF	TGTGCCAGCAGCTTGGGACAGCTCTACGAGCAGTACTTC
TRBD2	TRBJ2-1	many	TRBV11-2	CASSLRTSGRALGNEQFF	TGTGCCAGCAGCTTAAGAACTAGCGGGAGGGCCCTCGGCAATGAGCAGTTCTTC